This T cell receptor (beta chain) was documented in a study of T cell responses to AZD1222 COVID-19 vaccine. On the study more broadly: Recipients boosted at about 4 weeks or about 12 weeks are pooled.

This CDR3 region has 18 residues. Trimming pared 0 bases from V and 4 bases from J, leaving 19 bases between. The germline V gene has CDR1 MNHEY and CDR2 SMNVEV (reference sequence). The repertoire was sequenced with immunoSEQ multiplex PCR; TCRdb's copy has only in-frame clones and lacks some. Among 180,000 or so clones listed, 90% to 95% were seen once. Comments on this clone: No antigen is known for it.

General observations from the study: Donors in the cohort were predominantly white British and more often female, and clonal diversity was possibly underestimated. Across spike, vaccine-associated CD4 TCRs were found, dominant at 160-218 and 743-854. At baseline, seropositivity was found in only a handful of AZD1222 recipients.

This chain joins TRBV27 and TRBJ2-1, with D tentatively TRBD1 or TRBD2 (5 bases each). Material: peripheral blood, obtained on day 0 of AZD1222 vaccination. The clonotype comes from an adult in good health. CDR3 sequence (DNA): TGTGCCAGCAGTTTATCGATAAGAGGGGAGCAGGGTTACAATGAGCAGTTCTTC. This translates into CASSLSIRGEQGYNEQFF.